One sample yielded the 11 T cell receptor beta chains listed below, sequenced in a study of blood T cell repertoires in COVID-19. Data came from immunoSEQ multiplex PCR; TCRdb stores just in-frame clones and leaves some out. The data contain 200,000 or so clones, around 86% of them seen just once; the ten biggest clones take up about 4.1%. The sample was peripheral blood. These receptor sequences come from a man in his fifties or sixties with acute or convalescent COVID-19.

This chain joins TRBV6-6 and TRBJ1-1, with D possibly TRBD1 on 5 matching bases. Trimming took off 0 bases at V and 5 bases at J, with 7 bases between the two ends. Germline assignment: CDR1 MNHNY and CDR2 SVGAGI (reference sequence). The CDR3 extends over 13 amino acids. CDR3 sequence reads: CASSYSGGTEAFF. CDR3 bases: TGTGCCAGCAGTTACTCGGGGGGAACTGAAGCTTTCTTT.

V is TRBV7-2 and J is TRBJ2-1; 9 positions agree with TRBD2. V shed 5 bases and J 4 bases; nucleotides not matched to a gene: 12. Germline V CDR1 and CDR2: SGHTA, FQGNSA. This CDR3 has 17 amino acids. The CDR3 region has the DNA TGTGCCAGCAGCCACCCCCGAGGCGGGGGGGCATACAATGAGCAGTTCTTC. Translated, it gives CASSHPRGGGAYNEQFF.

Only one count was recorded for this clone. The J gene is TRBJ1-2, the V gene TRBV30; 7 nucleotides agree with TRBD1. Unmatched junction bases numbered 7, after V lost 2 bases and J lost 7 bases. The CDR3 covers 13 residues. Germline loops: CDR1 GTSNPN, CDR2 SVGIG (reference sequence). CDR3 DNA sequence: TGTGCCTGGAGTAAAGCCACAGGGGTTGGCTACACCTTC. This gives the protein CAWSKATGVGYTF.

CDR3 region: CASSQRAVLKNTEAFF. As DNA, the CDR3 is TGTGCCAGCAGCCAGAGGGCAGTGCTTAAAAACACTGAAGCTTTCTTT. The chain carries TRBV7-2 and TRBJ1-1; D is unclear. Germline lookup yields CDR1 SGHTA and CDR2 FQGNSA. The CDR3 spans 16 residues. V was trimmed by 5 bases and J by 2 bases, leaving 18 bases between them.

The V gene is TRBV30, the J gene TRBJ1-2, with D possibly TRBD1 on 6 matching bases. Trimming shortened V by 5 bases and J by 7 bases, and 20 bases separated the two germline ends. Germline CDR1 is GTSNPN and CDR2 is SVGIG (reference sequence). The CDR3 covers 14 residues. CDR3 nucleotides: TGTGCCTGGGGGGAAGCAGGGGTTCCTGGTGGCTACACCTTC. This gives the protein CAWGEAGVPGGYTF.

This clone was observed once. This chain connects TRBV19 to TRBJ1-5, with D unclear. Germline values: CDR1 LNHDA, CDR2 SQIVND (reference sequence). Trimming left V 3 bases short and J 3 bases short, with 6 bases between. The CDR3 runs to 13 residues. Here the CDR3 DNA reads TGTGCCAGTAGTATCGGTCCCAATCAGCCCCAGCATTTT. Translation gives CASSIGPNQPQHF.

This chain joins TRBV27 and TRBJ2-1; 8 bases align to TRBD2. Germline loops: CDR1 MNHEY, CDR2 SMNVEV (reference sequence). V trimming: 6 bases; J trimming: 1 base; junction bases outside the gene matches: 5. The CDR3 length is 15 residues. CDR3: CASSFGGGSYNEQFF. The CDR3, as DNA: TGTGCCAGCAGCTTCGGGGGGGGGTCCTACAATGAGCAGTTCTTC.

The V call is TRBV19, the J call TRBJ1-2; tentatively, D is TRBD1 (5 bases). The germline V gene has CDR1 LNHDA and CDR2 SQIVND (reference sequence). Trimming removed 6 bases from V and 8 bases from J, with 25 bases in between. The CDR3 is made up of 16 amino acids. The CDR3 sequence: CASRGRRDARGEGYTF. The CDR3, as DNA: TGTGCCAGTAGGGGAAGGAGGGACGCTAGGGGAGAAGGCTACACCTTC.

The chain's CDR3 is CASSPDRKETQYF. In DNA form, the CDR3 reads TGTGCCAGCAGCCCGGACAGGAAAGAGACCCAGTACTTC. The rearrangement links TRBV7-2 to TRBJ2-5, with TRBD1 matching over 7 bases. The germline CDR1 and CDR2 sequences are SGHTA and FQGNSA. With 5 bases clipped from V and 3 bases from J, the junction kept 3 bases outside the gene matches. The CDR3 covers 13 residues.

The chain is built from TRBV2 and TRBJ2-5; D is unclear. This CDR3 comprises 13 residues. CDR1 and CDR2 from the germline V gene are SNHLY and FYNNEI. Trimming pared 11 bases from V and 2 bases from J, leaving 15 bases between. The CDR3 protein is CASRVFVQETQYF. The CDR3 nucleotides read TGTGCCTCTAGAGTGTTCGTGCAAGAGACCCAGTACTTC.

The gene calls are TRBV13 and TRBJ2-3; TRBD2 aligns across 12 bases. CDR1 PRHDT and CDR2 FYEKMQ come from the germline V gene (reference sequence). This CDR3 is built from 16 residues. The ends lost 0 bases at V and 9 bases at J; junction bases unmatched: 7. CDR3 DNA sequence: TGTGCCAGCAGCTTAGGGCTAGCGGGGGGGCGTCGGACGCAGTATTTT. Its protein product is CASSLGLAGGRRTQYF.